The rows below give T cell receptor beta chains drawn from one sample of a study of CD8 T cells in ankylosing spondylitis. TCRdb itself ran the 5' RACE reads through MiXCR, one entry per CDR3 protein. There are approximately 250,000 distinct CDR3 sequences in the sample; approximately 10% occur only once, and around 2.6% lies in the top ten. Sequenced material: blood, either unsorted or a sorted T cell fraction (not recorded which). Every receptor here comes from a male donor with ankylosing spondylitis or in good health (not recorded which). Both conserved end residues are part of each CDR3. The D gene is left open where the match is weak. Only some rows state a clone size, as once, few, many or a class for expanded clones.

j_gene | d_gene | v_gene | abundance | CDR3aa | CDR3nt
TRBJ2-3 | TRBD1 | TRBV7-9 | few | CASSFEQGTTQYF | TGTGCCAGCAGCTTCGAACAGGGGACCACGCAGTATTTT
TRBJ2-7 | - | TRBV20-1 | - | CSAFRASTGRSYEQYF | TGCAGTGCTTTCCGCGCCTCGACCGGACGAAGCTACGAGCAGTACTTC
TRBJ1-1 | - | TRBV20-1 | many | CSAHGRSGGTEAFF | TGCAGTGCTCATGGTAGGTCGGGTGGCACTGAAGCTTTCTTT
TRBJ2-7 | TRBD1 | TRBV27 | many | CASSLPEGTVFIEQYF | TGTGCCAGCAGCCTCCCCGAGGGGACAGTCTTTATCGAGCAGTACTTC
TRBJ2-7 | TRBD1 | TRBV6-5 | many | CASSYGGGQGSYEQYF | TGTGCCAGCAGTTACGGTGGGGGACAGGGATCCTACGAGCAGTACTTC
TRBJ2-2 | TRBD2 | TRBV29-1 | many | CSAHSGTSYTGELFF | TGCAGCGCCCACTCCGGGACTAGCTACACCGGGGAGCTGTTTTTT
TRBJ2-2 | - | TRBV5-1 | - | CASSFLEGPAGELFF | TGCGCCAGCAGCTTTCTAGAGGGCCCGGCCGGGGAGCTGTTTTTT
TRBJ1-1 | - | TRBV25-1 | many | CASSELSQFNTEAFF | TGTGCCAGCAGTGAATTAAGTCAGTTCAACACTGAAGCTTTCTTT
TRBJ1-5 | - | TRBV28 | few | CASSILGGGNQPQHF | TGTGCCAGCAGTATCCTAGGTGGGGGGAATCAGCCCCAGCATTTT
TRBJ2-6 | - | TRBV5-1 | many | CASSLTVSGANVLTF | TGCGCCAGCAGCTTGACAGTCTCTGGGGCCAACGTCCTGACTTTC
TRBJ2-2 | - | TRBV10-1 | few | CASRGASTGELFF | TGCGCCAGCAGGGGGGCTTCCACCGGGGAGCTGTTTTTT
TRBJ2-1 | TRBD2 | TRBV20-1 | many | CSARGPSGDHNEQFF | TGCAGTGCTAGAGGGCCAAGCGGGGACCACAATGAGCAGTTCTTC
TRBJ1-4 | - | TRBV20-1 | many | CSAALRGAWEKLFF | TGCAGTGCTGCATTAAGGGGGGCTTGGGAAAAACTGTTTTTT
TRBJ2-5 | - | TRBV20-1 | - | CSAHPDTGRTQYF | TGCAGTGCCCACCCGGACACCGGAAGGACCCAGTACTTC
TRBJ1-1 | - | TRBV18 | - | CASSPWTLKAFF | TGTGCCAGCTCACCGTGGACACTCAAAGCTTTCTTT
TRBJ1-2 | TRBD1 | TRBV27 | many | CASSYATGAGYTF | TGTGCCAGCAGTTACGCCACAGGGGCCGGCTACACCTTC
TRBJ1-2 | - | TRBV7-2 | many | CASSFVSPANYGYTF | TGTGCCAGCAGCTTCGTCAGCCCGGCTAACTATGGCTACACCTTC
TRBJ2-7 | TRBD1 | TRBV6-2/TRBV6-3 | many | CASRLWGQAYEQYF | TGTGCCAGCAGACTTTGGGGACAGGCCTACGAGCAGTACTTC
TRBJ2-3 | TRBD2 | TRBV20-1 | many | CSARDWMLAGATDTQYF | TGCAGTGCTAGAGATTGGATGCTAGCGGGGGCCACAGATACGCAGTATTTT
TRBJ2-5 | - | TRBV5-1 | many | CASSLVGPQETQYF | TGCGCCAGCAGCTTGGTAGGGCCCCAAGAGACCCAGTACTTC
TRBJ1-6 | - | TRBV30 | many | CACLTQGGLYNSPLHF | TGTGCCTGTCTAACACAGGGTGGCCTTTATAATTCACCCCTCCACTTT
TRBJ2-1 | TRBD2 | TRBV5-6 | many | CASSRGTSGLLGHGQFF | TGTGCCAGCAGTCGAGGGACTAGCGGGCTCCTTGGTCATGGGCAGTTCTTC
TRBJ2-1 | - | TRBV4-1 | - | CASSQELSLPANEQFF | TGCGCCAGCAGCCAAGAGTTAAGTCTACCCGCGAATGAGCAGTTCTTC
TRBJ2-4 | - | TRBV5-6 | many | CASSPTSLGDIQYF | TGTGCCAGCAGCCCCACATCCCTCGGGGACATTCAGTACTTC
TRBJ2-1 | TRBD2 | TRBV29-1 | many | CSVLGGVANNEQFF | TGCAGCGTTCTGGGGGGGGTAGCCAACAATGAGCAGTTCTTC
TRBJ2-6 | - | TRBV20-1 | many | CSARFSGANVLTF | TGCAGTGCAAGGTTCTCTGGGGCCAACGTCCTGACTTTC
TRBJ2-6 | - | TRBV5-1 | many | CASSYGGTGANVLTF | TGCGCCAGCAGCTATGGAGGGACTGGGGCCAACGTCCTGACTTTC
TRBJ1-5 | TRBD1 | TRBV20-1 | - | CSASTGTDNQPQHF | TGCAGTGCTAGTACCGGGACAGATAATCAGCCCCAGCATTTT
TRBJ1-1 | - | TRBV12-3/TRBV12-4 | many | CASSSTRQVPEAFF | TGTGCCAGCAGTTCGACCCGACAAGTCCCTGAAGCTTTCTTT
TRBJ2-5 | - | TRBV20-1 | many | CSASKGQETQYF | TGCAGTGCTAGTAAGGGCCAAGAGACCCAGTACTTC
TRBJ2-1 | - | TRBV11-2 | many | CASSSPDDNEQFF | TGTGCCAGCAGCTCCCCCGACGACAATGAGCAGTTCTTC
TRBJ1-3 | - | TRBV5-5 | many | CASSHSGGNTIYF | TGTGCCAGCAGCCATTCCGGGGGAAACACCATATATTTT
TRBJ1-5 | - | TRBV27 | many | CASSSGGYNQPQHF | TGTGCCAGCAGTTCCGGGGGGTATAATCAGCCCCAGCATTTT
TRBJ1-1 | - | TRBV2 | many | CASNGGSHTEAFF | TGTGCCAGCAATGGGGGCAGCCACACTGAAGCTTTCTTT
TRBJ2-2 | - | TRBV2 | - | CASGGRSSTGELFF | TGTGCCAGCGGGGGACGCTCTTCGACCGGGGAGCTGTTTTTT
TRBJ2-1 | - | TRBV30 | - | CAWSVVSNEQFF | TGTGCCTGGAGTGTCGTGAGCAATGAGCAGTTCTTC
TRBJ2-1 | TRBD2 | TRBV7-9 | many | CASSLGVGGPHNEQFF | TGTGCCAGCAGCTTAGGGGTGGGAGGGCCCCACAATGAGCAGTTCTTC
TRBJ1-5 | - | TRBV5-8 | many | CASSLGTVFNQPQHF | TGTGCCAGCAGCCTTGGGACCGTATTCAATCAGCCCCAGCATTTT
TRBJ2-1 | TRBD2 | TRBV20-1 | few | CSARALTSGGYNEQFF | TGCAGTGCTAGAGCCCTGACTAGCGGGGGCTACAATGAGCAGTTCTTC
TRBJ2-3 | TRBD2 | TRBV10-2 | many | CASSRGGLETDTQYF | TGCGCCAGCAGCCGCGGGGGTCTCGAAACAGATACGCAGTATTTT
TRBJ1-1 | - | TRBV14 | many | CASSQEMNTEAFF | TGTGCCAGCAGCCAAGAAATGAACACTGAAGCTTTCTTT
TRBJ1-6 | TRBD1 | TRBV7-9 | - | CASSLRTGVSPLHF | TGTGCCAGCAGCTTGAGGACAGGGGTATCACCCCTCCACTTT
TRBJ1-4 | - | TRBV30 | once | CAWTHLGEKLFF | TGTGCCTGGACTCATCTCGGAGAAAAACTGTTTTTT
TRBJ1-3 | - | TRBV12-3/TRBV12-4 | many | CASSSQGVSGNTIYF | TGTGCCAGCAGTTCACAGGGCGTCTCTGGAAACACCATATATTTT
TRBJ1-2 | TRBD1 | TRBV30 | - | CAWGRQGMDYTF | TGTGCCTGGGGGCGACAGGGGATGGACTACACCTTC
TRBJ1-5 | - | TRBV18 | - | CASSPERRSAQHF | TGTGCCAGCTCACCAGAAAGGCGGTCAGCCCAGCATTTT
TRBJ2-1 | - | TRBV7-9 | many | CASSLVTGLNEQFF | TGTGCCAGCAGCTTAGTTACAGGACTCAATGAGCAGTTCTTC
TRBJ2-5 | TRBD2 | TRBV11-2 | - | CASSLERLAGVRGETQYF | TGTGCCAGCAGCTTAGAGAGACTAGCGGGAGTTAGAGGGGAGACCCAGTACTTC
TRBJ1-6 | - | TRBV11-2 | few | CASSLNGYLPLHF | TGTGCCAGCAGCTTAAATGGGTACTTACCCCTCCACTTT
TRBJ2-3 | - | TRBV12-3/TRBV12-4 | many | CASSWRNTQYF | TGTGCCAGCAGTTGGAGAAATACGCAGTATTTT
TRBJ2-2 | TRBD1 | TRBV30 | many | CAWSRTGGTGELFF | TGTGCCTGGAGTAGGACAGGGGGCACCGGGGAGCTGTTTTTT
TRBJ2-1 | - | TRBV3-1 | few | CASSRLGVRNEQFF | TGTGCCAGCAGTCGTCTTGGGGTGCGCAATGAGCAGTTCTTC
TRBJ2-2 | - | TRBV3-1 | many | CASSQRVDTGELFF | TGTGCCAGCAGCCAAAGAGTAGACACCGGGGAGCTGTTTTTT
TRBJ2-6 | TRBD1 | TRBV11-3 | - | CASSLEQGSANVLTF | TGTGCCAGCAGCTTAGAACAGGGGTCGGCCAACGTCCTGACTTTC
TRBJ1-2 | - | TRBV7-6 | many | CASSLGPHLAGYTF | TGTGCCAGCAGCTTAGGGCCCCACTTGGCGGGCTACACCTTC